A single sample is the source of the 15 T cell receptor beta chains below, sequenced in a study of early T cells in non-severe SARS-CoV-2 infection. From the 5' RACE reads, TCRdb called clonotypes with MiXCR, one entry per CDR3 protein. The table lists roughly 93,000 distinct CDR3 sequences, around 10% of them singletons. The specimen was whole blood. These receptor sequences come from an adult who was a healthcare worker with PCR-confirmed SARS-CoV-2 infection or an uninfected control (not recorded which).

The chain links TRBV4-2 to TRBJ2-1; 11 bases are a match to TRBD2. Germline CDR1 reads LGHNA; CDR2 reads YNFKEQ. Losses at the gene ends were 4 bases for V and 6 bases for J; bases not matched to a gene: 5. This CDR3 spans 15 amino acids. The CDR3 coding sequence is TGTGCCAGCAGCCCCGGGACTAGCGGCTTCAATGAGCAGTTCTTC. Amino acid sequence: CASSPGTSGFNEQFF.

In this sample, this clonotype turned up a few times. This chain links TRBV7-2 with TRBJ1-2; the D is unclear. V gave up 1 base and J gave up 2 bases, with 8 bases separating them. Per germline, CDR1 SGHTA and CDR2 FQGNSA. This CDR3 comprises 14 residues. CDR3 region: CASSLVDINYGYTF. CDR3 coding DNA: TGTGCCAGCAGCTTAGTAGACATAAACTATGGCTACACCTTC.

DNA for the CDR3: TGTGCCAGCAGTGCTGGACTAGCGGGGGGACCACAAGAGACCCAGTACTTC. Translated: CASSAGLAGGPQETQYF. The chain couples TRBV2 to TRBJ2-5; 14 bases fit TRBD2. Germline trimming cut 4 bases from V and 2 bases from J; bases unmatched to any gene: 6. The CDR3 has 17 residues. Germline V lookup: CDR1 SNHLY, CDR2 FYNNEI. Combining the CDR3 with reference TRBV2 and TRBJ2-5 gives the whole variable domain EPEVTQTPSHQVTQMGQEVILRCVPISNHLYFYWYRQILGQKVEFLVSFYNNEISEKSEIFDDQFSVERPDGSNFTLKIRSTKLEDSAMYFCASSAGLAGGPQETQYFGPGTRLLVL.

The chain couples TRBV7-8 to TRBJ2-3, with D unresolved. Deletions cut 1 base from V and 2 bases from J, with 7 bases between. There are 14 residues in the CDR3. Germline CDR1 SGHVS, CDR2 FQNEAQ. The CDR3 protein is CASSLERLTDTQYF. The CDR3 DNA reads as TGTGCCAGCAGCTTAGAGCGCCTCACAGATACGCAGTATTTT.

The chain joins TRBV25-1 to TRBJ2-7, with D maybe TRBD2 (8 bases). Trimming left V 7 bases short and J 1 base short, with 17 bases between. Germline values: CDR1 MGHDK, CDR2 SYGVNS. CDR3 size: 15 residues. CDR3 loop: CASTGGGPLSYEQYF. CDR3 in DNA: TGTGCCAGCACGGGAGGGGGCCCACTATCCTACGAGCAGTACTTC.

The chain employs TRBV7-9 and TRBJ2-5, with D possibly being TRBD2 (5 bases). This CDR3 region has 14 residues. V was trimmed by 4 bases and J by 9 bases, leaving 18 bases between them. CDR1 SEHNR and CDR2 FQNEAQ come from the germline V gene (reference sequence). Here the CDR3 DNA reads TGTGCCAGCAGCTCTACCCCTTATTCCGGGGCCCAGTACTTC. Protein: CASSSTPYSGAQYF.

About this clonotype: This may stem from a read error, because a much larger clone lies one nucleotide away. J is TRBJ2-3 and V is TRBV11-2; TRBD1 aligns across 7 bases. The J segment lost 4 bases and the V segment lost 7 bases, leaving 11 bases of the junction unmatched. CDR1 and CDR2 from the germline V gene are SGHAT and FQNNGV. CDR3 length: 15 amino acids. CDR3 amino acids: CASIHSTGWSDTQYF. The CDR3 DNA sequence: TGTGCCAGCATTCATTCGACAGGGTGGTCAGATACGCAGTATTTT. The variable domain in full, completed from reference TRBV11-2 and TRBJ2-3, reads EAGVAQSPRYKIIEKRQSVAFWCNPISGHATLYWYQQILGQGPKLLIQFQNNGVVDDSQLPKDRFSAERLKGVDSTLKIQPAKLEDSAVYLCASIHSTGWSDTQYFGPGTRLTVL.

This clonotype showed up many times. This chain connects TRBV12-3 or TRBV12-4 to TRBJ1-2, with TRBD1 identical over 7 bases. The V segment lost 9 bases and the J segment 4 bases; nucleotides outside the gene matches: 5. This CDR3 spans 12 amino acids. The CDR3 bases are TGTGCCAGTGACAGGGAACCCTATGGCTACACCTTC. Its translation: CASDREPYGYTF.

This clonotype was observed at least ten times. The chain has TRBV12-3 or TRBV12-4 and TRBJ2-3; 7 bases are a match to TRBD1. V shed 6 bases, J shed 2 bases, and the junction held 8 bases outside the gene matches. The CDR3 is 15 residues long. The CDR3 sequence: CASSPRGFDTDTQYF. The CDR3 bases are TGTGCCAGCAGCCCCAGGGGGTTCGACACAGATACGCAGTATTTT.

This clonotype was seen only a few times. The rearrangement links TRBV7-2 to TRBJ2-5, with D unresolved. The ends were cut back, 2 bases at V and 5 bases at J, with 9 bases in the middle. This CDR3 is built from 13 residues. The germline gives CDR1 SGHTA, CDR2 FQGNSA. The CDR3 region is CASSLSLGETQYF. CDR3 DNA sequence: TGTGCCAGCAGCTTATCCCTGGGGGAGACCCAGTACTTC. Complete variable domain (other parts from reference TRBV7-2 and TRBJ2-5): GAGVSQSPSNKVTEKGKDVELRCDPISGHTALYWYRQSLGQGLEFLIYFQGNSAPDKSGLPSDRFSAERTGGSVSTLTIQRTQQEDSAVYLCASSLSLGETQYFGPGTRLLVL.

This chain uses TRBV14 with TRBJ1-4; D is possibly TRBD1 (5 bases). The CDR3 is made up of 15 amino acids. Germline V gene data show CDR1 as SGHDN and CDR2 as FVKESK. Trimming took off 4 bases at V and 3 bases at J, with 12 bases between the two ends. CDR3 residues: CASSRNRRPNEKLFF. Here the CDR3 DNA reads TGTGCCAGCAGCCGAAACAGGCGGCCTAATGAAAAACTGTTTTTT.

This clonotype has only a few counts. The V gene is TRBV7-3, the J gene TRBJ2-2; 9 nucleotides agree with TRBD2. Germline CDR1 reads SGHTA; CDR2 reads FQGTGA. The length of the CDR3 is 13 residues. V lost 8 bases, J lost 9 bases, and 7 bases stayed unmatched. CDR3 region: CASAASGTRELFF. Here the CDR3 DNA reads TGTGCCAGCGCAGCTAGCGGGACTCGGGAGCTGTTTTTT.

There are many counts of this clonotype. The V and J genes are TRBV7-2 and TRBJ1-5; the D gene is possibly TRBD1 (6 bases). CDR1 is SGHTA and CDR2 is FQGNSA in the germline V gene. V lost 2 bases and J lost 6, with 14 bases in between. This CDR3 region has 15 residues. This CDR3 reads CASSLSFRGGQPQHF. CDR3 in DNA: TGTGCCAGCAGCTTATCGTTCAGGGGAGGTCAGCCCCAGCATTTT.

The chain carries TRBV18 and TRBJ1-1; D gene uncertain. This CDR3 spans 13 amino acids. Between the trimmed V and J ends, which lost 2 bases and 2 bases, there was a span of 6 bases. The germline V gene encodes CDR1 KGHSH and CDR2 LQKENI. In DNA, the CDR3 is TGTGCCAGCTCACCAGACCAAAACACTGAAGCTTTCTTT. Encoded protein: CASSPDQNTEAFF.

The sample holds many counts of this clonotype. The CDR3 here is CASSGTFSNQPQHF. For the CDR3, the DNA is TGTGCCAGCAGTGGGACATTTAGCAATCAGCCCCAGCATTTT. The chain carries TRBV2 and TRBJ1-5; D is perhaps TRBD1 (5 bases). The CDR3 runs 14 residues. Germline V gene data show CDR1 as SNHLY and CDR2 as FYNNEI. The V gene lost 4 bases and the J gene lost 0 bases, with 7 bases spanning the gap.